The 16 T cell receptor beta chains presented below share a single source sample, sequenced in a study of T-cell reconstitution after alpha-beta-depleted transplantation in children (dated by TCRdb to about 2016). Library preparation was by PCR. The sample was run on an Illumina HiSeq 2500. TCR libraries were prepared with molecular barcoding, using unique molecular identifiers to normalize TCRbeta repertoire quantification. TCRdb passed the public sequencing reads through fastp at Q25 and MiXCR, retaining productive beta sequences. Under each unique CDR3 protein, matching rows form one entry showing the most common genes and DNA. The sample yields over 150,000 distinct CDR3 sequences; around 10% were counted once. The ten largest clones capture approximately 13% of the sample. According to the study, the label for this sample's treatment or condition signals: allogeneic hematopoietic cell transplantation with graft depleted of TCRalphabeta T cells and CD19 B cells.

The material sequenced was PBMCs, taken before TCRalphabeta/CD19-depleted stem cell transplant. These receptors originate from a boy between 2 and 10 years old with acute myeloid leukemia, due to receive a stem cell transplant.

The chain joins TRBV6-5 to TRBJ1-4; D is undetermined. This CDR3 has 13 residues. Trimming left V 9 bases short and J 6 bases short, with 14 bases between. Germline-derived CDR1 and CDR2 are MNHEY and SVGAGI. This CDR3 is CASRRIGYEKLFF. The CDR3 DNA reads TGTGCCAGTCGGCGGATAGGGTATGAAAAACTGTTTTTT.

In this sample, this clonotype turned up many times. The chain combines TRBV5-1 with TRBJ2-5; tentatively, D is TRBD1 (7 bases). Deletions cut 0 bases from V and 5 bases from J, with 14 bases between. Germline CDR1 SGHRS, CDR2 YFSETQ. The CDR3 has 15 amino acids. The CDR3 bases are TGCGCCAGCAGCTTGGCGAACAGGGGAGGCGAGACCCAGTACTTC. Its translation is CASSLANRGGETQYF. The full variable domain, completed using reference TRBV5-1 and TRBJ2-5, is KAGVTQTPRYLIKTRGQQVTLSCSPISGHRSVSWYQQTPGQGLQFLFEYFSETQRNKGNFPGRFSGRQFSNSRSEMNVSTLELGDSALYLCASSLANRGGETQYFGPGTRLLVL.

This clonotype was counted at least ten times. The rearrangement joins TRBV6-1 to TRBJ1-2, with 8 bases identical to TRBD1. The CDR3 extends over 16 amino acids. V lost 4 bases to trimming and J lost 4 bases; unmatched junction nucleotides: 11. Germline V CDR1 and CDR2: MNHNS, SASEGT. Written as DNA, the CDR3 is TGTGCCAGCAGTGCTTGGGGGACAGGCAGAGTCTATGGCTACACCTTC. It codes for CASSAWGTGRVYGYTF.

This clonotype has a count of ten or more. V is TRBV15 and J is TRBJ2-6; tentative D call: TRBD1 (5 bases). The V gene lost 5 bases and the J gene lost 4 bases, with 15 bases spanning the gap. The CDR3 is made up of 16 amino acids. Germline lookup yields CDR1 LNHNV and CDR2 YYDKDF (reference sequence). CDR3 DNA: TGTGCCACCAGCGAGTCGGACAATCCCGGGGCCAACGTCCTGACTTTC. Its translation is CATSESDNPGANVLTF. Full variable domain (remainder filled in from reference TRBV15 and TRBJ2-6): DAMVIQNPRYQVTQFGKPVTLSCSQTLNHNVMYWYQQKSSQAPKLLFHYYDKDFNNEADTPDNFQSRRPNTSFCFLDIRSPGLGDTAMYLCATSESDNPGANVLTFGAGSRLTVL.

This clonotype was recorded many times. The rearrangement links TRBV5-1 to TRBJ2-3; possible D gene TRBD2, 5 bases. This CDR3 has 14 amino acids. The V end lost 3 bases, the J end lost 0 bases, and 8 bases lay between the germline ends. The germline CDR1 and CDR2 sequences are SGHRS and YFSETQ. CDR3 in DNA: TGCGCCAGCAGCTCAGGACTTAGCACAGATACGCAGTATTTT. Translating it yields CASSSGLSTDTQYF. Variable domain in full (rest from reference TRBV5-1 and TRBJ2-3): KAGVTQTPRYLIKTRGQQVTLSCSPISGHRSVSWYQQTPGQGLQFLFEYFSETQRNKGNFPGRFSGRQFSNSRSEMNVSTLELGDSALYLCASSSGLSTDTQYFGPGTRLTVL.

This clonotype has a count of ten or more. The chain combines TRBV12-3 or TRBV12-4 with TRBJ2-4; 14 bases line up with TRBD2. With 7 bases clipped from V and 8 bases from J, the junction kept 7 bases outside the gene matches. The CDR3 consists of 15 residues. CDR3: CASTQTSGGADIQYF. The CDR3 nucleotides are TGTGCCAGCACTCAGACTAGCGGGGGGGCAGACATTCAGTACTTC.

This clonotype was observed many times. The rearrangement links TRBV18 to TRBJ1-1; 10 bases fit TRBD1. CDR1 KGHSH and CDR2 LQKENI come from the germline V gene. J gave up 3 bases and V 4 bases, and 11 bases lay outside the gene matches. This CDR3 has 17 amino acids. The CDR3 protein is CASSRGQGFRMDTEAFF. The CDR3 region has the DNA TGTGCCAGCTCACGGGGACAGGGGTTCAGAATGGACACTGAAGCTTTCTTT.

This clonotype was seen at least ten times. The chain carries TRBV5-1 and TRBJ1-1, with a possible D match to TRBD1 (5 bases). The V end was cut by 0 bases, the J end by 3 bases, with 12 bases between. Germline V gene data show CDR1 as SGHRS and CDR2 as YFSETQ. This CDR3 region has 15 residues. The DNA for the CDR3 is TGCGCCAGCAGCTTGGTGGGGAGAGGGGACACTGAAGCTTTCTTT. Translated: CASSLVGRGDTEAFF.

This clonotype was seen ten or more times. The V and J genes are TRBV10-3 and TRBJ1-5, with D maybe TRBD1 (5 bases). The CDR3 length is 14 residues. The germline V gene encodes CDR1 ENHRY and CDR2 SYGVKD. The germline V and J ends were trimmed by 3 bases and 6 bases, with 12 bases remaining between them. DNA of the CDR3: TGTGCCATCAGTGATTCCGCAGGGATTCAGCCCCAGCATTTT. It is translated as CAISDSAGIQPQHF.

This clonotype was detected ten times or more. The chain has TRBV6-5 and TRBJ2-6; 7 positions agree with TRBD2. The CDR3 contains 18 residues. Germline V gene lookup returns CDR1 MNHEY and CDR2 SVGAGI. The V gene end was trimmed by 4 bases and the J gene end by 3 bases; junction bases not matched to a gene: 12. The CDR3 DNA reads TGTGCCAGCAGTTCAAACCCGGGACTACACCTTGGGGCCAACGTCCTGACTTTC. Translated: CASSSNPGLHLGANVLTF.

This clonotype was observed at least ten times. This chain links TRBV20-1 with TRBJ2-4, with 9 bases matching TRBD1. CDR1 is DFQATT and CDR2 is SNEGSKA in the germline V gene (reference sequence). The J segment lost 4 bases and the V segment lost 3 bases, leaving 19 bases of the junction unmatched. This CDR3 is built from 19 residues. The CDR3 loop reads CSASTGTGPSGRKKNIQYF. CDR3 coding DNA: TGCAGTGCTAGTACCGGGACAGGGCCCTCCGGGCGGAAAAAAAACATTCAGTACTTC.

V and J are TRBV20-1 and TRBJ2-1, with TRBD1 matching over 7 bases. Germline V lookup: CDR1 DFQATT, CDR2 SNEGSKA (reference sequence). The CDR3 has 14 residues. With V trimmed by 3 bases and J by 0 bases, 2 bases remained unmatched. The chain's CDR3 is CSASWDSSYNEQFF. The DNA for the CDR3 is TGCAGTGCTAGTTGGGACAGCTCCTACAATGAGCAGTTCTTC.

The CDR3 sequence is CAISETQGTLNYGYTF. The CDR3, as DNA: TGTGCCATCAGTGAGACACAGGGAACCCTTAACTATGGCTACACCTTC. The V gene is TRBV10-3, the J gene TRBJ1-2; tentative D call: TRBD1 (6 bases). V shed 2 bases and J shed 1 base, with 14 bases lying between them. Germline assignment: CDR1 ENHRY and CDR2 SYGVKD. The CDR3 covers 16 residues.

This clonotype was seen repeatedly, ten times or more. This sequence joins TRBV5-5 and TRBJ2-3; D is possibly TRBD2 (5 bases). Germline lookup yields CDR1 SGHKS and CDR2 YYEKEE (reference sequence). V was shortened by 3 bases and J by 5 bases, with 19 bases between the two germline ends. The CDR3 consists of 16 residues. CDR3 coding DNA: TGTGCCAGCAGCTGGGCCGAGGGCGGTCTAATAGATACGCAGTATTTT. Protein sequence: CASSWAEGGLIDTQYF.

This clonotype was recorded at least ten times. This chain links TRBV29-1 with TRBJ1-1; D gene ambiguous. Germline V gives CDR1 SQVTM, CDR2 ANQGSEA. Trimming took 0 bases from V and 2 from J, leaving 10 bases between them. This CDR3 has 14 residues. In nucleotides, the CDR3 is TGCAGCGTTGAAGAAAATGGGCTAAACACTGAAGCTTTCTTT. Translation: CSVEENGLNTEAFF.

This clonotype was found many times. This chain uses TRBV20-1 with TRBJ2-7, with 8 nucleotides matching TRBD2. This CDR3 has 15 residues. In germline, CDR1 is DFQATT, CDR2 SNEGSKA (reference sequence). V gave up 6 bases and J gave up 3 bases; unmatched junction bases: 13. The CDR3 region is CSAKNVAGTSYEQYF. In DNA form, the CDR3 reads TGCAGTGCAAAGAACGTAGCGGGGACGAGCTACGAGCAGTACTTC.